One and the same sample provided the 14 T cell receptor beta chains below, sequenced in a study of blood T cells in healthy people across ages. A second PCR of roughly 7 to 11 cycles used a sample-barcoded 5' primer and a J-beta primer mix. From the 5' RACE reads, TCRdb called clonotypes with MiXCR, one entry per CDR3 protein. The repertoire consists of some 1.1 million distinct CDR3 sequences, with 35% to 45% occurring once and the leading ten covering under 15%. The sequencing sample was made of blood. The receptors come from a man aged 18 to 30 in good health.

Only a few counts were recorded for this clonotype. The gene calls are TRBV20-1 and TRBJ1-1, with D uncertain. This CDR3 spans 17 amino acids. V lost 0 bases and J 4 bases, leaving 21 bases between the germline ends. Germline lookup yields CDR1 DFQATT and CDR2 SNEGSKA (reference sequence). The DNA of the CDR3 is TGCAGTGCTAGAGATCTCTCGGTGTTCGCGCGAAGCACTGAAGCTTTCTTT. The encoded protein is CSARDLSVFARSTEAFF.

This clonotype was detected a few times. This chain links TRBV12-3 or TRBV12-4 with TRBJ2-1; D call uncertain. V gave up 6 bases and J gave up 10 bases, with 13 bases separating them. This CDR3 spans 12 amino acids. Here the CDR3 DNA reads TGTGCCAGCAGGGTTGCTCCGGGCGAGCAGTTCTTC. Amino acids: CASRVAPGEQFF.

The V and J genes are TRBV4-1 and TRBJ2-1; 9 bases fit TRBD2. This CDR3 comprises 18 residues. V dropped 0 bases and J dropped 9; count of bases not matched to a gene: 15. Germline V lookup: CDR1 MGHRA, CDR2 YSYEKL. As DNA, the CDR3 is TGCGCCAGCAGCCAAGATTTAGGTAGCGGGGGTCCGTATGCTGAGCAGTTCTTC. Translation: CASSQDLGSGGPYAEQFF.

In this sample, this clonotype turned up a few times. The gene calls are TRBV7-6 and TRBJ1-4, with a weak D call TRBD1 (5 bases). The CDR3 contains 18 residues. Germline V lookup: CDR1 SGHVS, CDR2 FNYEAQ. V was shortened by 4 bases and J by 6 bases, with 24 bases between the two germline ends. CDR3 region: CASSSMSGGQPPYEKLFF. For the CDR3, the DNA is TGTGCCAGCAGCTCCATGTCGGGGGGTCAGCCGCCTTATGAAAAACTGTTTTTT.

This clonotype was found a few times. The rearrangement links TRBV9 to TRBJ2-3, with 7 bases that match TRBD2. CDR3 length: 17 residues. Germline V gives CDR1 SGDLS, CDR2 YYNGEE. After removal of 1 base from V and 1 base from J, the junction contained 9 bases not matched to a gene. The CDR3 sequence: CASSVRGAGTGTDTQYF. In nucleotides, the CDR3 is TGTGCCAGCAGCGTAAGGGGAGCGGGAACCGGCACAGATACGCAGTATTTT.

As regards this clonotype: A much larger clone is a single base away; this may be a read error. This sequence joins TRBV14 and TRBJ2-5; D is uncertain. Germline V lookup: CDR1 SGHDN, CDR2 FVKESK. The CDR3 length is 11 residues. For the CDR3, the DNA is TGTGCCAGCAGCCAAGAAACCGAGCAGCACTTC. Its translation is CASSQETEQHF.

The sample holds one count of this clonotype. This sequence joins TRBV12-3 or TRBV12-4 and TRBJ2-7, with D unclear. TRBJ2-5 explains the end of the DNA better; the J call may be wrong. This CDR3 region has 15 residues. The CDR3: CASSPPSIPGETQYF. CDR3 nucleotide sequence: TGTGCCAGCAGTCCCCCCAGTATCCCTGGCGAGACCCAGTACTTC.

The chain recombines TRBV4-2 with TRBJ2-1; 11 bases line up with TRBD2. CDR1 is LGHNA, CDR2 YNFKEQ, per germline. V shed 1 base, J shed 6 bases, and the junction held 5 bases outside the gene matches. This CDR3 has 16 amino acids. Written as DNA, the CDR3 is TGTGCCAGCAGCCAAGTGGGGCTAGCGGGGGGCAATGAGCAGTTCTTC. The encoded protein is CASSQVGLAGGNEQFF.

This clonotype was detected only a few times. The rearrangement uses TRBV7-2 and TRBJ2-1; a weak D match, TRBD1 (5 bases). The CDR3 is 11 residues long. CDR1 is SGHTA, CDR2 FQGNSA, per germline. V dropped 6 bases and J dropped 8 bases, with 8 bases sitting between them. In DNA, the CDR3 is TGTGCCAGCAGAATGACAGATGAGCAGTTCTTC. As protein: CASRMTDEQFF.

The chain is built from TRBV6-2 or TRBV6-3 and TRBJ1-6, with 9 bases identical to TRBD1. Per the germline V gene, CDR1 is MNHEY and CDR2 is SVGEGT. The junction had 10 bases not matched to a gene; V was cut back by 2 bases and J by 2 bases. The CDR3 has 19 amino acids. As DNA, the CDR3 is TGTGCCAGCAGTTACAGCCCGGGACAGGGAACGGCCTATAATTCACCCCTCCACTTT. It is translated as CASSYSPGQGTAYNSPLHF.

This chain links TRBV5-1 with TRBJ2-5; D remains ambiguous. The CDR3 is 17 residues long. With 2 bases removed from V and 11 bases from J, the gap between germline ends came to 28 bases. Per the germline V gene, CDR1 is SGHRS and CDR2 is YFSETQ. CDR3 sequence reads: CASSFYILGPVPNEQYF. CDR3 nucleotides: TGCGCCAGCAGCTTTTACATCCTAGGACCGGTTCCTAATGAGCAGTACTTC.

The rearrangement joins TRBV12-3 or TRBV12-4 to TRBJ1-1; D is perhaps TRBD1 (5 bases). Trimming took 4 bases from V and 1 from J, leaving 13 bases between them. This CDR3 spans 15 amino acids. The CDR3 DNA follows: TGTGCCAGCAGTTCCCCCGACAGAGAGAACACTGAAGCTTTCTTT. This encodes CASSSPDRENTEAFF.

The CDR3 reads CASSPMDRTYEQYF. The CDR3 nucleotides are TGTGCCAGCTCACCAATGGACAGGACCTACGAGCAGTACTTC. The chain combines TRBV18 with TRBJ2-7, with 7 nucleotides matching TRBD1. Germline V gene data show CDR1 as KGHSH and CDR2 as LQKENI. Trimming removed 2 bases from V and 2 bases from J; junction bases left unmatched: 3. The CDR3 loop spans 14 amino acids. Drawing the rest from reference TRBV18 and TRBJ2-7, the complete variable domain is NAGVMQNPRHLVRRRGQEARLRCSPMKGHSHVYWYRQLPEEGLKFMVYLQKENIIDESGMPKERFSAEFPKEGPSILRIQQVVRGDSAAYFCASSPMDRTYEQYFGPGTRLTVT.

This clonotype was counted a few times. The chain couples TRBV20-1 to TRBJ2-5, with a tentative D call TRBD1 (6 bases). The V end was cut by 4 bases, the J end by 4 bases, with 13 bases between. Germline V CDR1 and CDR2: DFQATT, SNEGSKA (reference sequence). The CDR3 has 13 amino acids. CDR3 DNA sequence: TGCAGTGCTAAAAGACAGGCGATAGAGACCCAGTACTTC. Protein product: CSAKRQAIETQYF.